A single sample is the source of the 21 T cell receptor beta chains below, sequenced in a study of long-term antiretroviral therapy in people with HIV (dated by TCRdb to 2022 to 2024). The immunoSEQ hsTCRB v3.0 assay was used at survey level resolution to sequence the TRB variable region. What TCRdb holds here is the immuneACCESS table cut down to in-frame rearrangements. Part of the clones is not present; checked against another copy, under half of the missing clones reflect an unresolved V gene, and the others are unexplained. In all, the sample holds 25,000 to 40,000 clones, and about 96% of those were seen once. The ten largest clones capture 2% to 3% of the sample. The source was unsorted PBMCs, collected approximately 6.6 years after starting antiretroviral therapy. The source is a man younger than 45 with HIV.

J is TRBJ1-1 and V is TRBV18; no firm D call. The length of the CDR3 is 15 residues. Germline V gene lookup returns CDR1 KGHSH and CDR2 LQKENI. The V and J ends lost 1 base and 4 bases respectively, with 13 bases between them. This CDR3 reads CASSPQRVEGTEAFF. The CDR3 DNA sequence: TGTGCCAGCTCACCACAGCGGGTGGAGGGCACTGAAGCTTTCTTT. Variable domain in full (rest from reference TRBV18 and TRBJ1-1): NAGVMQNPRHLVRRRGQEARLRCSPMKGHSHVYWYRQLPEEGLKFMVYLQKENIIDESGMPKERFSAEFPKEGPSILRIQQVVRGDSAAYFCASSPQRVEGTEAFFGQGTRLTVV.

A single count supports this clone. The rearrangement joins TRBV7-2 to TRBJ2-1; 11 bases map to TRBD2. The V and J ends lost 3 bases and 10 bases, in that order; junction bases with no gene match: 11. The germline V gene has CDR1 SGHTA and CDR2 FQGNSA. The CDR3 spans 16 residues. The CDR3 DNA reads TGTGCCAGCAGCTTTGAGCTAGCGGGAGGAGAGCGGGAGCAGTTCTTC. Protein sequence: CASSFELAGGEREQFF.

This clone occurred once. The chain couples TRBV9 to TRBJ2-7; D is ambiguous. CDR1 is SGDLS, CDR2 YYNGEE, per germline. The CDR3 length is 12 residues. V gave up 0 bases and J gave up 6 bases, with 7 bases separating them. The CDR3: CASSVDGREQYF. The DNA of the CDR3 is TGTGCCAGCAGCGTAGACGGGCGCGAGCAGTACTTC. Full variable domain (remainder filled in from reference TRBV9 and TRBJ2-7): DSGVTQTPKHLITATGQRVTLRCSPRSGDLSVYWYQQSLDQGLQFLIQYYNGEERAKGNILERFSAQQFPDLHSELNLSSLELGDSALYFCASSVDGREQYFGPGTRLTVT.

The chain combines TRBV30 with TRBJ2-7, with D possibly TRBD1 on 6 matching bases. V was clipped by 3 bases and J by 5 bases, with 17 bases between them. CDR3 length: 14 residues. Germline V gene sequence: CDR1 GTSNPN, CDR2 SVGIG (reference sequence). The CDR3 DNA follows: TGTGCCTGGAGGTTACAGGGAAGCCAGAACGAGCAGTACTTC. This gives the protein CAWRLQGSQNEQYF.

This clone was observed a single time. The rearrangement links TRBV21-1 to TRBJ2-1; the table's D call of TRBD2 was not tested on the DNA. TRBV21-1 is reported as a pseudogene. The CDR3 loop spans 15 amino acids. In nucleotides, the CDR3 is TGTGCCAGCAGCTATAGAGCGGGGGCTGGCGGTGAGCAGTTCTTC. It encodes CASSYRAGAGGEQFF.

The V and J genes are TRBV4-1 and TRBJ1-2, with a possible D match to TRBD1 (5 bases). Trimming took off 2 bases at V and 2 bases at J, with 15 bases between the two ends. Germline V lookup: CDR1 MGHRA, CDR2 YSYEKL. The CDR3 totals 16 residues. The CDR3 loop is CASSQPRQPLNYGYTF. For the CDR3, the DNA is TGCGCCAGCAGCCAACCAAGACAGCCCCTCAACTATGGCTACACCTTC.

The gene calls are TRBV18 and TRBJ2-3, with 10 bases matching TRBD2. CDR1 and CDR2 (germline): KGHSH, LQKENI. V lost 9 bases, J lost 1 base, and 4 bases stayed unmatched. The CDR3 consists of 14 residues. Here the CDR3 DNA reads TGTGCCAGACTAGCGGGGTTATGCACAGATACGCAGTATTTT. Protein sequence: CARLAGLCTDTQYF.

The chain joins TRBV19 to TRBJ2-3, with 7 bases aligning to TRBD1. The CDR3 loop spans 15 amino acids. The junction had 11 bases not matched to a gene; V was cut back by 9 bases and J by 2 bases. The germline V gene has CDR1 LNHDA and CDR2 SQIVND (reference sequence). CDR3 sequence (DNA): TGTGCCAGCCTTCCCCGGGACAGCCTCACAGATACGCAGTATTTT. As protein: CASLPRDSLTDTQYF.

This clone occurred a few times. This sequence joins TRBV5-1 and TRBJ1-1; D possibly corresponds to TRBD1 (5 bases). The ends were cut back, 2 bases at V and 0 bases at J, with 8 bases in the middle. The CDR3 sequence is 14 residues long. Germline lookup yields CDR1 SGHRS and CDR2 YFSETQ. In nucleotides, the CDR3 is TGCGCCAGCAGCTTCCAGGGCATGAACACTGAAGCTTTCTTT. This translates into CASSFQGMNTEAFF. Full variable domain (remainder filled in from reference TRBV5-1 and TRBJ1-1): KAGVTQTPRYLIKTRGQQVTLSCSPISGHRSVSWYQQTPGQGLQFLFEYFSETQRNKGNFPGRFSGRQFSNSRSEMNVSTLELGDSALYLCASSFQGMNTEAFFGQGTRLTVV.

The chain recombines TRBV6-5 with TRBJ1-6; D ambiguous. Germline V CDR1 and CDR2: MNHEY, SVGAGI. The germline V and J ends were trimmed by 7 bases and 3 bases, with 13 bases remaining between them. This CDR3 is 15 amino acids long. The CDR3 DNA reads as TGTGCCAGCACCCCTTCGGGGAGCTATAATTCACCCCTCCACTTT. Translation: CASTPSGSYNSPLHF.

This clone has just one count. V gene TRBV30 combines with J gene TRBJ2-1; 14 bases line up with TRBD2. The length of the CDR3 is 16 residues. Germline assignment: CDR1 GTSNPN and CDR2 SVGIG (reference sequence). The V gene end was trimmed by 1 base and the J gene end by 6 bases; junction bases not matched to a gene: 5. The CDR3 nucleotides are TGTGCCTGGAGTGCCCTGGGACTAGCGGGAGTCAATGAGCAGTTCTTC. As protein: CAWSALGLAGVNEQFF.

The V and J genes are TRBV4-3 and TRBJ1-1; D call uncertain. This CDR3 contains 15 residues. V lost 4 bases and J 4 bases, leaving 16 bases between the germline ends. Germline CDR1 and CDR2: LGHNA and YSLEER. CDR3 nucleotide sequence: TGCGCCAGCAGCCCCGATGGTCGGGGAGTCACTGAAGCTTTCTTT. The encoded protein is CASSPDGRGVTEAFF.

The chain employs TRBV10-3 and TRBJ2-7; 7 nucleotides align to TRBD1. The CDR3 is made up of 13 amino acids. V lost 10 bases and J lost 2; bases outside the gene matches: 8. Germline CDR1 is ENHRY and CDR2 is SYGVKD. The CDR3 nucleotides read TGTGCCAGCCAAAGGGACAGAGCCTACGAGCAGTACTTC. Protein: CASQRDRAYEQYF.

V usage is TRBV6-5 and J usage is TRBJ1-1, with a possible D match to TRBD1 (5 bases). The V end lost 0 bases, the J end lost 6 bases, and 14 bases lay between the germline ends. Germline CDR1 MNHEY, CDR2 SVGAGI. The CDR3 runs 15 residues. In nucleotides, the CDR3 is TGTGCCAGCAGTTACTCGCAGGGTCGGGGGGCTGAAGCTTTCTTT. Encoded protein: CASSYSQGRGAEAFF.

The chain has TRBV29-1 and TRBJ2-7; tentatively, D is TRBD2 (6 bases). CDR1 and CDR2 from the germline V gene are SQVTM and ANQGSEA. The CDR3 covers 15 residues. Trimming pared 3 bases from V and 0 bases from J, leaving 15 bases between. CDR3 sequence reads: CSVELWRGSSYEQYF. CDR3 in DNA: TGCAGCGTTGAGCTTTGGCGGGGCTCCTCCTACGAGCAGTACTTC.

This clone has just one count. This chain uses TRBV4-3 with TRBJ1-3; 9 positions agree with TRBD1. Germline V gene lookup returns CDR1 LGHNA and CDR2 YSLEER. After removal of 0 bases from V and 8 bases from J, the junction contained 8 bases not matched to a gene. The CDR3 is made up of 16 amino acids. CDR3 loop: CASSQEGTGRSDTIYF. The CDR3 nucleotides are TGCGCCAGCAGCCAAGAGGGGACAGGGAGGTCGGACACCATATATTTT.

The CDR3 DNA reads TGTGCCAGCAGTGGGCTACAGGGGACCGATCGGCCCCAGCATTTT. Translation gives CASSGLQGTDRPQHF. This chain joins TRBV2 and TRBJ1-5, with 7 positions matching TRBD1. V dropped 4 bases and J dropped 9; count of bases not matched to a gene: 12. This CDR3 spans 15 amino acids. Germline V CDR1 and CDR2: SNHLY, FYNNEI.

The V gene is TRBV5-1, the J gene TRBJ1-1; no clear D gene. Looked up from germline, CDR1 is SGHRS and CDR2 is YFSETQ. The CDR3 covers 14 residues. Trimming cost V 0 bases and J 0 bases, with 6 bases left between them. CDR3 coding DNA: TGCGCCAGCAGCTTGGAAGTGCTGAACACTGAAGCTTTCTTT. The encoded protein is CASSLEVLNTEAFF.

This rearrangement joins TRBV7-2 to TRBJ2-3; D remains ambiguous. Trimming took off 2 bases at V and 7 bases at J, with 10 bases between the two ends. This CDR3 has 13 amino acids. The germline V gene encodes CDR1 SGHTA and CDR2 FQGNSA. The CDR3 here is CASSLSRTNTQYF. The DNA of the CDR3 is TGTGCCAGCAGCTTATCCCGGACCAATACGCAGTATTTT.

This chain uses TRBV5-1 with TRBJ1-1; no reliable D call. The CDR3 runs 14 residues. The V gene lost 4 bases and the J gene lost 6 bases, with 16 bases spanning the gap. Germline CDR1 SGHRS, CDR2 YFSETQ. Written as DNA, the CDR3 is TGCGCCAGCAGCGGGCGAGGACTTTACGCTGAAGCTTTCTTT. Translating it yields CASSGRGLYAEAFF.

The rearrangement links TRBV19 to TRBJ2-5; the D call may be TRBD1 or TRBD2 (5 bases each). The V gene's germline CDR1 is LNHDA and CDR2 SQIVND (reference sequence). Deletions cut 6 bases from V and 2 bases from J, with 13 bases between. This CDR3 is built from 14 residues. The CDR3 here is CASRGREGQETQYF. The CDR3 region has the DNA TGTGCCAGTAGAGGGCGCGAGGGGCAAGAGACCCAGTACTTC.